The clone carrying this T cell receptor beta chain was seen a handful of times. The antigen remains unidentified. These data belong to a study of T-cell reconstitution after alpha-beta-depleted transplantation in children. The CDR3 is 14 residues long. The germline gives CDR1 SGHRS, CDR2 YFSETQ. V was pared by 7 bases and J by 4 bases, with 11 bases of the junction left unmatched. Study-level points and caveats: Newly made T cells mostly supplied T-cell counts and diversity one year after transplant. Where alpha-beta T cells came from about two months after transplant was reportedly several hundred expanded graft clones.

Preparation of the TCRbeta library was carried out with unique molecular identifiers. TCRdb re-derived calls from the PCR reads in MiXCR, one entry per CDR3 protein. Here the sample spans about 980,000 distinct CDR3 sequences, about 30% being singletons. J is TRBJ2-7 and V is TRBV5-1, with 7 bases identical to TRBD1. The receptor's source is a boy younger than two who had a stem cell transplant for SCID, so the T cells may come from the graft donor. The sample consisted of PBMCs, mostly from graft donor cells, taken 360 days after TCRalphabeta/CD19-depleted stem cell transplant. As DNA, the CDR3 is TGCGCCAGCGGGGTCCGGGACAGACTATACGAGCAGTACTTC. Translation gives CASGVRDRLYEQYF.